Sequencing of this TCR beta chain was carried out in a study of blood T cells in healthy people across ages. From germline, CDR1 is SGHRS and CDR2 YFSETQ. Unmatched junction bases numbered 7, after V lost 3 bases and J lost 6 bases. There are 14 residues in the CDR3. A J-beta primer mix and a sample-barcoded 5' primer were used in a second PCR of roughly 6 to 11 cycles. MiXCR was run by TCRdb on the 5' RACE reads, yielding one entry per CDR3 protein. The data contain some 1.5 million distinct CDR3 sequences, roughly 27% of them singletons. The J gene is TRBJ1-1, the V gene TRBV5-1; the match to TRBD1 covers 8 bases. The TCR sequence derives from a woman aged 25 to 39 in good health. The material sequenced was blood. The CDR3 nucleotides read TGCGCCAGCAGCTCGTCCCAGGGGGCAGCTGAAGCTTTCTTT. This codes for CASSSSQGAAEAFF.